The 11 T cell receptor beta chains below all came from one sample that was sequenced in a study of PD-L1 blockade in urothelial cancer. The sample's time point: pretreatment peripheral blood. The repertoire was sequenced with immunoSEQ multiplex PCR; TCRdb's copy has only in-frame clones and lacks some. Among 70,000 to 75,000 clones listed, roughly 84% were seen once. Material: PBMCs, obtained around atezolizumab (anti-PD-L1) treatment. The receptors come from a woman in her seventies with urothelial cancer.

The rearrangement uses TRBV9 and TRBJ2-2; 8 bases map to TRBD2. V shed 1 base, J shed 7 bases, and the junction held 9 bases outside the gene matches. Germline CDR1 is SGDLS and CDR2 is YYNGEE. The CDR3 is made up of 16 amino acids. CDR3 nucleotides: TGTGCCAGCAGCGTAAGCCGGGAGGGTCAGAGCGGGGAGCTGTTTTTT. Its translation: CASSVSREGQSGELFF.

The gene calls are TRBV6-1 and TRBJ1-1; 7 bases match TRBD1. CDR1 MNHNS and CDR2 SASEGT come from the germline V gene. Germline trimming cut 7 bases from V and 2 bases from J; bases unmatched to any gene: 7. The CDR3 has 14 amino acids. CDR3 nucleotides: TGTGCCAGCAAGACAGGGAGGCAAAACACTGAAGCTTTCTTT. Amino acids: CASKTGRQNTEAFF.

The chain employs TRBV5-1 and TRBJ2-3; 9 positions agree with TRBD1. The CDR3 has 16 residues. Germline values: CDR1 SGHRS, CDR2 YFSETQ. J gave up 2 bases and V 4 bases, and 8 bases lay outside the gene matches. The CDR3 region is CASSKTGTGNTDTQYF. The DNA for the CDR3 is TGCGCCAGCAGCAAAACCGGGACAGGGAACACAGATACGCAGTATTTT.

The chain uses TRBV6-1 and TRBJ1-1; TRBD1 aligns across 7 bases. Losses at the gene ends were 7 bases for V and 4 bases for J; bases not matched to a gene: 9. CDR3 length: 14 amino acids. CDR1 is MNHNS and CDR2 is SASEGT in the germline V gene. CDR3 bases: TGTGCCAGCATTCTTAGGGGGCTCGGCACTGAAGCTTTCTTT. Encoded protein: CASILRGLGTEAFF.

The rearrangement joins TRBV28 to TRBJ2-7; 9 bases match TRBD2. The CDR3 runs to 13 residues. J lost 3 bases, V lost 4 bases, and 1 base had no gene match. CDR1 is MDHEN and CDR2 is SYDVKM in the germline V gene. CDR3 in amino acids: CASSWTSVYEQYF. CDR3 in DNA: TGTGCCAGCAGTTGGACTAGCGTCTACGAGCAGTACTTC.

This chain connects TRBV7-2 to TRBJ2-7, with 9 bases aligning to TRBD2. J lost 3 bases, V lost 2 bases, and 11 bases had no gene match. CDR1 and CDR2 (germline): SGHTA, FQGNSA. This CDR3 contains 17 residues. CDR3 in amino acids: CASSLTLRAGGGYEQYF. CDR3 nucleotide sequence: TGTGCCAGCAGCTTAACGTTGCGAGCGGGAGGAGGCTACGAGCAGTACTTC.

This clone was detected only once. DNA of the CDR3: TGCGCCAGCAGTTACCAGGGTAATGAAGCTTTCTTT. This gives the protein CASSYQGNEAFF. This sequence joins TRBV23-1 and TRBJ1-1, with D perhaps matching TRBD1 (5 bases). TRBV23-1 is assigned to the ORF class and has an uncertain function. This CDR3 has 12 residues. V was cut by 5 bases and J by 7 bases, with 11 bases left in between.

V is TRBV28 and J is TRBJ2-3; TRBD2 might be the D (7 bases). CDR1 MDHEN and CDR2 SYDVKM come from the germline V gene. The CDR3 has 17 amino acids. V was trimmed by 3 bases and J by 6 bases, leaving 22 bases between them. This CDR3 is CASSLIVVGGGLDTQYF. DNA of the CDR3: TGTGCCAGCAGTTTGATCGTCGTTGGGGGGGGCTTGGATACGCAGTATTTT.

The V gene is TRBV2, the J gene TRBJ1-5; D possibly corresponds to TRBD1 (6 bases). The V end lost 4 bases, the J end lost 6 bases, and 10 bases lay between the germline ends. This CDR3 spans 13 amino acids. In germline, CDR1 is SNHLY, CDR2 FYNNEI. The CDR3 region is CASSGGGRQPQHF. For the CDR3, the DNA is TGTGCCAGCAGTGGCGGGGGGCGTCAGCCCCAGCATTTT.

The chain carries TRBV5-1 and TRBJ2-5, with D possibly matching TRBD1 (6 bases). This CDR3 is 15 amino acids long. Germline V CDR1 and CDR2: SGHRS, YFSETQ. V lost 5 bases to trimming and J lost 5 bases, with 19 bases between them. As DNA, the CDR3 is TGCGCCAGCAGGTCGGGCAGGGGCTTAACGGAGACCCAGTACTTC. This sequence encodes CASRSGRGLTETQYF.

This clone was observed a few times. The chain joins TRBV18 to TRBJ2-2, with 7 bases identical to TRBD2. J was trimmed by 5 bases and V by 3 bases; bases with no gene match: 6. Germline-derived CDR1 and CDR2 are KGHSH and LQKENI. CDR3 length: 15 residues. CDR3 nucleotide sequence: TGTGCCAGCTCACCTCTAGCGGAGAAGACCGGGGAGCTGTTTTTT. It is translated as CASSPLAEKTGELFF.